A single sample gave rise to the 18 T cell receptor beta chains below, sequenced in a study of T cell repertoires in MIS-A myocarditis (dated by TCRdb to between 2021 and 2024). The library relied on the immunoSEQ multiplex PCR assay. TCRdb re-hosts the immuneACCESS table, in-frame sequences only. Its copies lack some clones; in the studies checked, an unresolved V gene accounts for under half of them, and the cause for the rest is not known. Across this sample there are around 10,000 clones, with 85% to 90% seen only once. The ten largest clones capture approximately 2% of the sample. Material: thoracic lymph node tissue obtained at autopsy. These receptors originate from a man between 18 and 29 years old with fulminant myocarditis from multisystem inflammatory syndrome in adults (MIS-A) after COVID-19.

The chain couples TRBV27 to TRBJ1-4; no definite D call. The CDR3 extends over 11 amino acids. Germline CDR1 MNHEY, CDR2 SMNVEV (reference sequence). With 2 bases removed from V and 7 bases from J, the gap between germline ends came to 2 bases. CDR3 bases: TGTGCCAGCAGTTTAGGTGAAAAACTGTTTTTT. Translation gives CASSLGEKLFF.

The chain recombines TRBV27 with TRBJ1-5; no firm D call. The CDR3 runs 15 residues. Trimming removed 6 bases from V and 1 base from J, with 13 bases in between. Germline V CDR1 and CDR2: MNHEY, SMNVEV (reference sequence). CDR3 region: CASRGGSRSNQPQHF. The CDR3, as DNA: TGTGCCAGCAGGGGTGGGAGTAGGAGCAATCAGCCCCAGCATTTT.

This clone was seen a handful of times. The rearrangement links TRBV10-3 to TRBJ1-5; the D gene is possibly TRBD1 (5 bases). Germline V gene sequence: CDR1 ENHRY, CDR2 SYGVKD. This CDR3 is built from 12 residues. V was shortened by 11 bases and J by 8 bases, with 16 bases between the two germline ends. CDR3 amino acids: CASGAPGEPQHF. CDR3 DNA: TGTGCCTCTGGGGCCCCCGGGGAGCCCCAGCATTTT.

In its sample, this clone was seen a few times. The chain employs TRBV6-1 and TRBJ1-2; no clear D gene. The germline V and J ends were trimmed by 4 bases and 4 bases, with 22 bases remaining between them. CDR1 is MNHNS, CDR2 SASEGT, per germline. There are 17 residues in the CDR3. This chain's CDR3 is CASSAEDGNQIFYGYTF. As DNA, the CDR3 is TGTGCCAGCAGTGCAGAAGACGGAAACCAAATCTTCTATGGCTACACCTTC.

In regard to this clone: Within the sample, other DNA sequences also encode this same CDR3. This chain joins TRBV7-8 and TRBJ2-3; D not certain. The CDR3 contains 12 residues. The germline V gene has CDR1 SGHVS and CDR2 FQNEAQ. The V gene lost 2 bases and the J gene lost 5 bases, with 5 bases spanning the gap. The CDR3 region is CASSLTGDTQYF. CDR3 coding DNA: TGTGCCAGCAGCTTAACGGGAGATACGCAGTATTTT.

J is TRBJ2-7 and V is TRBV7-9, with D possibly being TRBD1 (5 bases). Germline assignment: CDR1 SEHNR and CDR2 FQNEAQ (reference sequence). Trimming removed 5 bases at V and 4 bases at J, with 12 bases between. The CDR3 consists of 13 residues. In DNA form, the CDR3 reads TGTGCCAGCAGCGCATCAGGGAAGTACGAGCAGTACTTC. Translating it yields CASSASGKYEQYF.

V is TRBV5-4 and J is TRBJ1-2, with D unresolved. Between the trimmed V and J ends, which lost 0 bases and 0 bases, there was a span of 9 bases. The CDR3 is made up of 15 amino acids. CDR1 and CDR2 (germline): SGHNT, YYREEE (reference sequence). CDR3 sequence (DNA): TGTGCCAGCAGCTTGGATAGGACCTCTAACTATGGCTACACCTTC. Its protein is CASSLDRTSNYGYTF.

The gene calls are TRBV19 and TRBJ1-1; D is possibly TRBD1 (5 bases). The CDR3 sequence is 13 residues long. CDR1 LNHDA and CDR2 SQIVND come from the germline V gene (reference sequence). V lost 9 bases, J lost 6 bases, and 17 bases lay in between. The DNA for the CDR3 is TGTGCCAGCCACTTGCGGGGGAGGGCTGAAGCTTTCTTT. This translates into CASHLRGRAEAFF.

The genes are TRBV11-2 and TRBJ2-1; 7 bases map to TRBD2. The CDR3 consists of 17 residues. Germline V lookup: CDR1 SGHAT, CDR2 FQNNGV. The ends lost 4 bases at V and 3 bases at J; junction bases unmatched: 12. CDR3 in amino acids: CASSSTPGLPNYNEQFF. The CDR3 DNA follows: TGTGCCAGCAGCTCTACGCCGGGACTACCTAACTACAATGAGCAGTTCTTC.

V and J are TRBV5-8 and TRBJ2-1; the D is unclear. Germline V gives CDR1 SGHTS, CDR2 YDEGEE. Trimming left V 0 bases short and J 3 bases short, with 10 bases between. The CDR3 totals 15 residues. The chain's CDR3 is CASSLGDADYNEQFF. DNA for the CDR3: TGTGCCAGCAGCTTGGGTGACGCGGACTACAATGAGCAGTTCTTC. Full variable domain (remainder filled in from reference TRBV5-8 and TRBJ2-1): EAGVTQSPTHLIKTRGQQATLRCSPISGHTSVYWYQQALGLGLQFLLWYDEGEERNRGNFPPRFSGRQFPNYSSELNVNALELEDSALYLCASSLGDADYNEQFFGPGTRLTVL.

In this sample, this clone turned up once. V is TRBV28 and J is TRBJ1-2; D ambiguous. The CDR3 length is 13 residues. V lost 5 bases and J lost 4, with 11 bases in between. Germline CDR1 reads MDHEN; CDR2 reads SYDVKM. The DNA for the CDR3 is TGTGCCAGCAGTCCACTGACATCCTATGGCTACACCTTC. Translation gives CASSPLTSYGYTF.

This chain connects TRBV6-5 to TRBJ1-1, with D perhaps TRBD1 (5 bases). V was cut by 6 bases and J by 3 bases, with 17 bases left in between. Germline V CDR1 and CDR2: MNHEY, SVGAGI. The CDR3 spans 15 residues. The CDR3 sequence: CASSSRGAGDTEAFF. The CDR3 nucleotides read TGTGCCAGCAGCTCCCGAGGGGCGGGGGACACTGAAGCTTTCTTT.

This clone has only a few counts. The chain joins TRBV11-2 to TRBJ1-5; D call uncertain. Trimming stripped 2 bases from V and 0 bases from J, with 2 bases between. Germline V lookup: CDR1 SGHAT, CDR2 FQNNGV. The CDR3 covers 13 residues. This CDR3 is CASSLYSNQPQHF. DNA for the CDR3: TGTGCCAGCAGCTTATATAGCAATCAGCCCCAGCATTTT.

J is TRBJ1-4 and V is TRBV7-9; TRBD1 might be the D (5 bases). The CDR3 loop spans 16 amino acids. The germline CDR1 and CDR2 sequences are SEHNR and FQNEAQ (reference sequence). The germline V and J ends were trimmed by 1 base and 6 bases, with 15 bases remaining between them. CDR3 nucleotides: TGTGCCAGCAGCTTAGGACAGACCACGACCGATGAAAAACTGTTTTTT. It translates to CASSLGQTTTDEKLFF.

A remark on this clone: The same CDR3 can be traced to other DNA sequences in this sample. Written as DNA, the CDR3 is TGTGCCAGCAGCTTATGGGGCAGGGAAGGAAACACCATATATTTT. Its translation is CASSLWGREGNTIYF. This sequence joins TRBV7-9 and TRBJ1-3, with D possibly TRBD1 on 5 matching bases. Trimming cost V 2 bases and J 4 bases, with 12 bases left between them. Germline lookup yields CDR1 SEHNR and CDR2 FQNEAQ (reference sequence). The CDR3 runs 15 residues.

The chain links TRBV6-6 to TRBJ1-1; tentatively, D is TRBD1 (5 bases). This CDR3 is built from 15 residues. V lost 2 bases, J lost 2 bases, and 12 bases lay in between. Germline CDR1 MNHNY, CDR2 SVGAGI (reference sequence). The CDR3 coding sequence is TGTGCCAGCAGTTACGGGGCAGGTTCTAACACTGAAGCTTTCTTT. Its translation: CASSYGAGSNTEAFF.

V is TRBV9 and J is TRBJ1-2; tentative D call: TRBD1 (5 bases). CDR3 length: 18 residues. V lost 1 base, J lost 4 bases, and 23 bases lay in between. Germline V CDR1 and CDR2: SGDLS, YYNGEE. CDR3 residues: CASSVSEPSHIRGYGYTF. DNA for the CDR3: TGTGCCAGCAGCGTATCTGAACCGTCTCATATAAGGGGCTATGGCTACACCTTC.

This chain connects TRBV29-1 to TRBJ2-7, with 7 bases lining up with TRBD1. Germline V gene lookup returns CDR1 SQVTM and CDR2 ANQGSEA. This CDR3 spans 14 amino acids. With 0 bases clipped from V and 8 bases from J, the junction kept 10 bases outside the gene matches. In nucleotides, the CDR3 is TGCAGCGTTGAAGACCCCCGGGACAGCGGCCAGCAGTACTTC. This sequence encodes CSVEDPRDSGQQYF.